The rows below give T cell receptor beta chains drawn from one sample of a study of blood T cells in healthy people across ages. A single record per CDR3 protein comes from TCRdb applying MiXCR to the 5' RACE reads. The table shows roughly 1,700,000 distinct CDR3 sequences, with roughly 30% occurring only once. The source material was blood. The receptor set was obtained from a woman aged 25 to 39 in good health. The conserved cysteine and the conserved F or W are not part of the CDR3 here. D genes are given only for firm matches.

cdr3_length,d_call,j_call,v_call,cdr3_aa
12,NA,TRBJ2-5,TRBV6-1,ASSEIGLQETQY
13,NA,TRBJ2-3,TRBV20-1,SARGMDLHTDTQY
11,TRBD2,TRBJ2-3,TRBV20-1,SVETSGPDTQY
13,TRBD2,TRBJ2-1,TRBV9,ASSGPSGRYNEQF
15,TRBD2,TRBJ2-3,TRBV7-9,ASSYGVAGSSTDTQY
13,NA,TRBJ1-2,TRBV4-2,ASSPARDTNYGYT
11,NA,TRBJ2-3,TRBV12-3/TRBV12-4,ASTKTVGDTQY
12,NA,TRBJ1-5,TRBV30,AWSAGQTNQPQH
11,TRBD2,TRBJ2-1,TRBV24-1,AASDRGGGEQF
15,TRBD2,NA,TRBV4-1,ASSQSSGTSGSYEQY
10,NA,TRBJ2-7,TRBV5-1,ASSYQGYEQY
10,NA,TRBJ2-7,TRBV6-6,ANGSPSYEQY
12,NA,TRBJ2-1,TRBV11-3,ASGLEGSHNEQF
9,NA,TRBJ1-2,TRBV2,ASSFGGGHT
13,NA,TRBJ1-2,TRBV12-3/TRBV12-4,ASSPGRGEHDGYT
11,NA,TRBJ1-6,TRBV29-1,SAMTGLNSPLH
15,TRBD2,TRBJ2-1,TRBV20-1,SARPPLEGREYSEQF
12,NA,TRBJ2-3,TRBV29-1,SVLRVPSTDTQY
12,NA,TRBJ1-4,TRBV7-2,ASSPQGFAEKLF
13,NA,TRBJ2-3,TRBV5-1,ASSLLSLSTDTQY
10,NA,TRBJ2-1,TRBV11-2,ASSQQENEQF
11,TRBD2,TRBJ2-7,TRBV4-3,ASSQPGLAEQY
13,NA,TRBJ1-1,TRBV7-9,ASSPQTGIATEAF
12,NA,TRBJ2-2,TRBV30,AWSGTPDTGELF
14,NA,TRBJ1-1,TRBV6-6,ASSYSVTAGNTEAF
15,NA,TRBJ1-2,TRBV20-1,SALLSGLRPDDYGYT
10,NA,TRBJ2-3,TRBV29-1,SVATSTDTQY
14,TRBD2,TRBJ2-5,TRBV2,ASKKITSGYAETQY
11,TRBD2,TRBJ2-5,TRBV20-1,SVKAGGPETQY
10,NA,TRBJ2-5,TRBV20-1,SARDRFVAQY
12,NA,TRBJ2-7,TRBV7-7,ASSRTLLDYEQY
12,TRBD2,TRBJ2-3,TRBV9,ASSVGTSGDTQY
13,TRBD1,TRBJ1-4,TRBV10-3,AISLSGTVGEKLF
12,TRBD2,TRBJ2-7,TRBV20-1,SASSPGGLGEQY
10,TRBD1,TRBJ1-1,TRBV10-3,AISDLTGLAF
10,TRBD2,TRBJ2-5,TRBV29-1,SVASGRETQY
14,TRBD1,TRBJ2-5,TRBV3-1,ASSHTGTGVGNEQY
13,NA,TRBJ1-4,TRBV28,ASSHTSPTNEKLF
13,TRBD1,TRBJ2-1,TRBV29-1,SVVTGTGAYNEQF
15,NA,TRBJ2-7,TRBV28,ASSSPLGERFNYEQY
13,NA,TRBJ1-2,TRBV19,ASTLGFSDNYGYT
14,TRBD2,TRBJ2-7,TRBV9,ASSVTPTSGSYEQY
12,NA,TRBJ2-1,TRBV27,ASSFPGKEGEQF
10,NA,TRBJ2-1,TRBV7-3,ASSSGANEQF
11,NA,TRBJ2-7,TRBV29-1,NVEDRITYEQY
13,TRBD2,NA,TRBV30,AWSVTSGGNNEQY
12,TRBD1,NA,TRBV7-9,AGSLRQGRETQY
15,NA,TRBJ2-3,TRBV6-1,ASSELLGSLGTDTQY
9,NA,TRBJ1-1,TRBV29-1,SSIRRTEAF
10,NA,TRBJ1-2,TRBV6-5,ATEGANYGYT
12,TRBD1,TRBJ2-2,TRBV29-1,SVGPTGGTGELF
13,NA,TRBJ2-1,TRBV5-1,ASSLAWGRTDEQF
12,NA,TRBJ2-5,TRBV7-2,ASSLGFGRETQY
15,TRBD1,TRBJ2-1,TRBV10-3,AISESLTGSSYNEQF